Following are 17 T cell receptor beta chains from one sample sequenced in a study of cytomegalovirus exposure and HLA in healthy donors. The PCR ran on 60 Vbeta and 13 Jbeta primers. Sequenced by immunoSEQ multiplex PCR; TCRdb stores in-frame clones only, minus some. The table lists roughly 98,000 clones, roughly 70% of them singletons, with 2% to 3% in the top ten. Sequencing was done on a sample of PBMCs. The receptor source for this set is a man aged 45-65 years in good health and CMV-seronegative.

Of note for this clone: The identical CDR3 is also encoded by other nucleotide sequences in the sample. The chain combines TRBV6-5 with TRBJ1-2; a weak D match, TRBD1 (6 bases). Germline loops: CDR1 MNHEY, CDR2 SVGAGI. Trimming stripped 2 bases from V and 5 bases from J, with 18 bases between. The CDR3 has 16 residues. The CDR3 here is CASSYTRTGGGYGYTF. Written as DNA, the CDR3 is TGTGCCAGCAGTTACACTCGAACGGGGGGCGGTTATGGCTACACCTTC.

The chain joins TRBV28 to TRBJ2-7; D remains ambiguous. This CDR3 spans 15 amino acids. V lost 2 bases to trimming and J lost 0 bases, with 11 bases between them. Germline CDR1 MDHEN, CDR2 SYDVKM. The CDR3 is CASSLVGAASYEQYF. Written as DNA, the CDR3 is TGTGCCAGCAGTTTAGTAGGAGCAGCCTCCTACGAGCAGTACTTC.

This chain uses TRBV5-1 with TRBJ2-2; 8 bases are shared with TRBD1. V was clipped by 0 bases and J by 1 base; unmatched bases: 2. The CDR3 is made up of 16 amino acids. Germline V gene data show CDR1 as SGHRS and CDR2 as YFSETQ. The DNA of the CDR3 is TGCGCCAGCAGCTTGGCTGGACAGGGGAACACCGGGGAGCTGTTTTTT. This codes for CASSLAGQGNTGELFF.

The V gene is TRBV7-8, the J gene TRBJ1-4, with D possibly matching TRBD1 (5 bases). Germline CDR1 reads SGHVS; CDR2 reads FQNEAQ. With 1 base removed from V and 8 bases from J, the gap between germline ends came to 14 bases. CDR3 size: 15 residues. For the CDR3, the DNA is TGTGCCAGCAGCTTAGAGGGACTAAATTCGGAAAAACTGTTTTTT. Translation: CASSLEGLNSEKLFF.

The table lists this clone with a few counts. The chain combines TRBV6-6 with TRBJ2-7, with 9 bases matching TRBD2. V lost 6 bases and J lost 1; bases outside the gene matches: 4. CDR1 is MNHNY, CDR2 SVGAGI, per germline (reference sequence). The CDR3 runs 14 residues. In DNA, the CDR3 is TGTGCCAGCAGCTTTAGCGGGGGATCCTACGAGCAGTACTTC. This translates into CASSFSGGSYEQYF.

The CDR3 nucleotides read TGTGCCAGCAGTGCAGGGCCCGGCTACACCTTC. This codes for CASSAGPGYTF. The chain joins TRBV2 to TRBJ1-2; weak D call: TRBD1 (5 bases). The CDR3 spans 11 residues. V was clipped by 4 bases and J by 8 bases, with 8 bases between them. The germline V gene encodes CDR1 SNHLY and CDR2 FYNNEI.

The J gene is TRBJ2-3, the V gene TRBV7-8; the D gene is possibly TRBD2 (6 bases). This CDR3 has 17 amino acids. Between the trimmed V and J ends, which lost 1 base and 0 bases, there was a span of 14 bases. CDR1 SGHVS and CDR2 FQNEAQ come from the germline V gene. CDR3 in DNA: TGTGCCAGCAGCTTAGGGGCTTGGGGGACTAGCACAGATACGCAGTATTTT. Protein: CASSLGAWGTSTDTQYF. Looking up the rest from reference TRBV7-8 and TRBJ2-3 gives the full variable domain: GAGVSQSPRYKVAKRGQDVALRCDPISGHVSLFWYQQALGQGPEFLTYFQNEAQLDKSGLPSDRFFAERPEGSVSTLKIQRTQQEDSAVYLCASSLGAWGTSTDTQYFGPGTRLTVL.

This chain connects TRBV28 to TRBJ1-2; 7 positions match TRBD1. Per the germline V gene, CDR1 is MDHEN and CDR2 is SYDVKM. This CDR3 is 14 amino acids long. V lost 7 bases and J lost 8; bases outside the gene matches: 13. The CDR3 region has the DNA TGTGCCAGCACCTTGGTGGGACAGTCGGGCGGCTACACCTTC. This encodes CASTLVGQSGGYTF.

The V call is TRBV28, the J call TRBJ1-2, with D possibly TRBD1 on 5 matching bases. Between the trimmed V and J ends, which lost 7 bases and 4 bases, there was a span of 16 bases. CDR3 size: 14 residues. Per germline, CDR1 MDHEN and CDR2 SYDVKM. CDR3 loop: CASMGGGVIYGYTF. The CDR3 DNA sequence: TGTGCCAGCATGGGGGGAGGTGTAATCTATGGCTACACCTTC.

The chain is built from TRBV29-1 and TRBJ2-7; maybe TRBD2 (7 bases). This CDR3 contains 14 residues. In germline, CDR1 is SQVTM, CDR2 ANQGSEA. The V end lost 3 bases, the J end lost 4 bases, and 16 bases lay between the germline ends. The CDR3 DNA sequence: TGCAGCGTTGAGGGAGGGGGAGAGGTGTACGAGCAGTACTTC. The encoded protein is CSVEGGGEVYEQYF.

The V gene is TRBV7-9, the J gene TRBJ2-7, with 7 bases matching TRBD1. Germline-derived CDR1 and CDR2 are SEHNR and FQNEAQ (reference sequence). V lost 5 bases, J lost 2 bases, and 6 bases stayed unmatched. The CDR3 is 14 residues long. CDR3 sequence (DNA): TGTGCCAGCAGCGACGGACAGGACCCCTACGAGCAGTACTTC. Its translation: CASSDGQDPYEQYF.

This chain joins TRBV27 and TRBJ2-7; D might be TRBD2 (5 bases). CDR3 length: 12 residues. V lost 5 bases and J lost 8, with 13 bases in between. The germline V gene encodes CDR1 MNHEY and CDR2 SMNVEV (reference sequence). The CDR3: CASSQEGLKQYF. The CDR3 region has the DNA TGTGCCAGCAGTCAAGAGGGTTTAAAGCAGTACTTC.

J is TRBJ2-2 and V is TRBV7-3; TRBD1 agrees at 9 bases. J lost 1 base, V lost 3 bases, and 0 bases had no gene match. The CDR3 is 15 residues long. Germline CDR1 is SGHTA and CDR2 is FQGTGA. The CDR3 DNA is TGTGCCAGCAGCTTGGGACAGGGGAACACCGGGGAGCTGTTTTTT. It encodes CASSLGQGNTGELFF. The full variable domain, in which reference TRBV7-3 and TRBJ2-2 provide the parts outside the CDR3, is GAGVSQTPSNKVTEKGKYVELRCDPISGHTALYWYRQSLGQGPEFLIYFQGTGAADDSGLPNDRFFAVRPEGSVSTLKIQRTERGDSAVYLCASSLGQGNTGELFFGEGSRLTVL.

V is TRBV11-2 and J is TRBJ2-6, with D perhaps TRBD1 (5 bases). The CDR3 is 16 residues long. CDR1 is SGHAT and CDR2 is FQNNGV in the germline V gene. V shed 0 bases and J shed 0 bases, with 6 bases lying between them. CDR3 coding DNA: TGTGCCAGCAGCTTAGACAGGGTCTCTGGGGCCAACGTCCTGACTTTC. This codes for CASSLDRVSGANVLTF.

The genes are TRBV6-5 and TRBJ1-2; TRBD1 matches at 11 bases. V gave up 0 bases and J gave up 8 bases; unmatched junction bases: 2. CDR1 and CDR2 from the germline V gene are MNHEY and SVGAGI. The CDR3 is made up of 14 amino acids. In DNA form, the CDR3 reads TGTGCCAGCAGTTACTCGGGACAGGGGGAGGGCTACACCTTC. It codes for CASSYSGQGEGYTF.

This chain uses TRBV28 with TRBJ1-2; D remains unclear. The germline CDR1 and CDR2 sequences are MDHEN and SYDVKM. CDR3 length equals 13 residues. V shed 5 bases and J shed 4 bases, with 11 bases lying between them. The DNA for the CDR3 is TGTGCCAGCAGTGCGCTGTACCTCTATGGCTACACCTTC. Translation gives CASSALYLYGYTF.

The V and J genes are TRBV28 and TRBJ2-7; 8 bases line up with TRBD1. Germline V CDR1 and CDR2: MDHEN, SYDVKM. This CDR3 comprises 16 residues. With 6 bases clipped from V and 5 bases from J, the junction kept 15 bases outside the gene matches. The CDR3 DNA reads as TGTGCCAGCAGCCCCGTGTGGGCAGGGGGCCGCGACGAGCAGTACTTC. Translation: CASSPVWAGGRDEQYF.